The present entry profiles one T cell receptor beta chain with its context. Its target is unknown. This specimen comes from a study of shared clonotypes between healthy human individuals. The wider study: Donor composition was a couple of women and three men, aged 18 to 49. Plates per donor: three CD4 naive, three CD4 memory, two CD8 naive, one CD8 memory.

General observations from the study: With few donors, the genetic and exposure-history diversity represented was limited.

Measured with immunoSEQ multiplex PCR; TCRdb has only the in-frame clones, and not every one. The table shows 2 million to 2.5 million clones, with approximately 94% occurring only once. This TCR was recovered from a man aged 18 to 30 in good health. The material sequenced was naive CD4+ T cells sorted from blood. Specified subset: CD45RA+ positively selected.

CDR3 bases: TGTGCCATCAGCTCACCCGCCGAGGAGACCCAGTACTTC. Its translation is CAISSPAEETQYF. The genes are TRBV10-3 and TRBJ2-5; D not certain. Germline V gene sequence: CDR1 ENHRY, CDR2 SYGVKD. Trimming removed 6 bases from V and 5 bases from J, with 13 bases in between. The CDR3 totals 13 residues.